The 28 T cell receptor beta chains below were found in one sample sequenced in a study of radiotherapy plus CTLA-4 blockade in lung cancer. Measured with immunoSEQ multiplex PCR; TCRdb has only the in-frame clones, and not every one. The profile shows about 88,000 clones, approximately 75% of them singletons. The specimen comprised peripheral blood, sampled from a patient treated with radiotherapy plus ipilimumab. All receptors derive from a human donor with non-small cell lung cancer that progressed on radiotherapy plus ipilimumab.

The rearrangement links TRBV2 to TRBJ2-1; D unresolved. CDR1 is SNHLY, CDR2 FYNNEI, per germline. The CDR3 contains 12 residues. V was cut by 6 bases and J by 5 bases, with 8 bases left in between. CDR3 sequence: CASSTYNNEQFF. The CDR3 DNA reads TGTGCCAGCAGCACTTATAACAATGAGCAGTTCTTC.

This sequence joins TRBV11-2 and TRBJ2-2; no clear D. CDR1 is SGHAT, CDR2 FQNNGV, per germline. The CDR3 extends over 16 amino acids. V gave up 1 base and J gave up 5 bases, with 14 bases separating them. CDR3 region: CASSLGPGSRTGELFF. The CDR3 bases are TGTGCCAGCAGCTTAGGACCCGGCAGCCGGACCGGGGAGCTGTTTTTT.

The chain carries TRBV6-6 and TRBJ2-6; D gene ambiguous. V lost 7 bases, J lost 0 bases, and 4 bases lay in between. Germline V gene lookup returns CDR1 MNHNY and CDR2 SVGAGI (reference sequence). This CDR3 comprises 13 residues. CDR3 sequence: CASTSSGANVLTF. As DNA, the CDR3 is TGTGCCAGCACCAGCTCTGGGGCCAACGTCCTGACTTTC.

The V and J genes are TRBV9 and TRBJ2-1, with TRBD2 as a possible D gene (5 bases). The CDR3 is made up of 16 amino acids. Germline V gene lookup returns CDR1 SGDLS and CDR2 YYNGEE. Trimming shortened V by 4 bases and J by 4 bases, and 18 bases separated the two germline ends. CDR3 bases: TGTGCCAGCAGCCCAGCGGAGACGGGTGGATACAATGAGCAGTTCTTC. Amino acid sequence: CASSPAETGGYNEQFF.

This chain connects TRBV11-2 to TRBJ2-7; D could derive from TRBD1 or TRBD2 (6 bases each). CDR1 and CDR2 from the germline V gene are SGHAT and FQNNGV. Trimming cost V 5 bases and J 3 bases, with 17 bases left between them. This CDR3 is 15 amino acids long. The CDR3 sequence: CASSNPGAGFYEQYF. DNA of the CDR3: TGTGCCAGCAGCAATCCGGGGGCCGGCTTCTACGAGCAGTACTTC.

The chain is built from TRBV5-1 and TRBJ1-1; the match to TRBD1 covers 9 bases. Per the germline V gene, CDR1 is SGHRS and CDR2 is YFSETQ. The CDR3 contains 17 residues. With V trimmed by 4 bases and J by 0 bases, 10 bases remained unmatched. CDR3 amino acids: CASSRDRERSMNTEAFF. In nucleotides, the CDR3 is TGCGCCAGCAGCCGGGACAGGGAACGGAGCATGAACACTGAAGCTTTCTTT.

The rearrangement links TRBV18 to TRBJ2-1; 7 bases fit TRBD1. Germline V gene lookup returns CDR1 KGHSH and CDR2 LQKENI. This CDR3 contains 17 residues. Trimming removed 1 base from V and 7 bases from J; junction bases left unmatched: 13. For the CDR3, the DNA is TGTGCCAGCTCACCACGGGACAGATCTACGCCGGGAAATGAGCAGTTCTTC. This encodes CASSPRDRSTPGNEQFF.

This clone appeared a few times. The chain is built from TRBV13 and TRBJ2-2; 12 bases map to TRBD1. This CDR3 is built from 17 residues. CDR1 and CDR2 (germline): PRHDT, FYEKMQ (reference sequence). J gave up 5 bases and V 4 bases, and 8 bases lay outside the gene matches. The CDR3 sequence is CASSSNRDRGPTGELFF. CDR3 sequence (DNA): TGTGCCAGCAGCTCGAACCGGGACAGGGGGCCGACCGGGGAGCTGTTTTTT.

This clone was seen just once. The chain carries TRBV10-3 and TRBJ2-1; possible D gene TRBD2, 6 bases. This CDR3 contains 17 residues. From germline, CDR1 is ENHRY and CDR2 SYGVKD. Trimming shortened V by 0 bases and J by 0 bases, and 12 bases separated the two germline ends. This chain's CDR3 is CAISESTMGGSYNEQFF. Here the CDR3 DNA reads TGTGCCATCAGTGAGTCGACAATGGGGGGCTCCTACAATGAGCAGTTCTTC.

The J gene is TRBJ1-4, the V gene TRBV10-2, with D maybe TRBD1 (5 bases). The CDR3 runs to 14 residues. The V end lost 2 bases, the J end lost 5 bases, and 9 bases lay between the germline ends. Looked up from germline, CDR1 is WSHSY and CDR2 is SAAADI. CDR3 in amino acids: CASSENRRNEKLFF. In nucleotides, the CDR3 is TGCGCCAGCAGTGAGAACAGGCGGAATGAAAAACTGTTTTTT.

This clone has just one count. The rearrangement uses TRBV15 and TRBJ2-1; 11 bases line up with TRBD2. Germline CDR1 and CDR2: LNHNV and YYDKDF (reference sequence). CDR3 length: 17 residues. With 4 bases clipped from V and 5 bases from J, the junction kept 10 bases outside the gene matches. CDR3 region: CATSTSPGTSGNNEQFF. The DNA of the CDR3 is TGTGCCACCAGCACCTCCCCCGGGACTAGCGGCAACAATGAGCAGTTCTTC.

This chain links TRBV10-3 with TRBJ2-7; 15 nucleotides agree with TRBD2. The V gene end was trimmed by 3 bases and the J gene end by 2 bases; junction bases not matched to a gene: 11. The CDR3 has 19 residues. Germline V lookup: CDR1 ENHRY, CDR2 SYGVKD. CDR3: CAISDPGTSGRTGAYEQYF. The CDR3 bases are TGTGCCATCAGTGACCCCGGGACTAGCGGGAGGACCGGCGCCTACGAGCAGTACTTC.

The chain has TRBV7-6 and TRBJ2-3, with D possibly being TRBD1 (6 bases). The CDR3 extends over 16 amino acids. CDR1 SGHVS and CDR2 FNYEAQ come from the germline V gene. Trimming took 5 bases from V and 0 from J, leaving 15 bases between them. CDR3 protein: CASSGRTALSTDTQYF. CDR3 DNA sequence: TGTGCCAGCAGCGGCCGGACAGCTCTGAGCACAGATACGCAGTATTTT.

V is TRBV11-1 and J is TRBJ1-2, with D unresolved. Trimming shortened V by 0 bases and J by 1 base, and 6 bases separated the two germline ends. Germline CDR1 and CDR2: SGHAT and FQDESV (reference sequence). CDR3 length equals 14 residues. This CDR3 reads CASSLAEINYGYTF. Here the CDR3 DNA reads TGTGCCAGCAGCTTAGCGGAGATTAACTATGGCTACACCTTC. The variable domain in full, completed from reference TRBV11-1 and TRBJ1-2, reads EAEVAQSPRYKITEKSQAVAFWCDPISGHATLYWYRQILGQGPELLVQFQDESVVDDSQLPKDRFSAERLKGVDSTLKIQPAELGDSAMYLCASSLAEINYGYTFGSGTRLTVV.

J is TRBJ2-3 and V is TRBV10-2, with D perhaps matching TRBD2 (6 bases). Germline loops: CDR1 WSHSY, CDR2 SAAADI. The length of the CDR3 is 16 residues. Trimming pared 2 bases from V and 4 bases from J, leaving 16 bases between. The CDR3 region is CASSEGGWRLADTQYF. Written as DNA, the CDR3 is TGCGCCAGCAGTGAGGGGGGGTGGAGATTGGCAGATACGCAGTATTTT.

This sequence joins TRBV7-3 and TRBJ2-1; 9 bases are a match to TRBD2. CDR3 length: 16 amino acids. CDR1 SGHTA and CDR2 FQGTGA come from the germline V gene. The V gene end was trimmed by 5 bases and the J gene end by 6 bases; junction bases not matched to a gene: 11. The CDR3 DNA sequence: TGTGCCAGCAGCCCCACTAGCGGGCTAATCTCCAATGAGCAGTTCTTC. Translation gives CASSPTSGLISNEQFF.

This clone was recorded once. The chain employs TRBV5-1 and TRBJ2-1; 13 bases fit TRBD2. CDR3 length: 15 amino acids. CDR1 and CDR2 from the germline V gene are SGHRS and YFSETQ. V trimming: 2 bases; J trimming: 9 bases; junction bases outside the gene matches: 5. The CDR3 protein is CASSFGTSGVGEQFF. The CDR3 nucleotides are TGCGCCAGCAGCTTCGGGACTAGCGGGGTTGGTGAGCAGTTCTTC.

The chain recombines TRBV7-3 with TRBJ1-5, with D possibly TRBD1 on 6 matching bases. The V end was cut by 4 bases, the J end by 4 bases, with 11 bases between. The germline CDR1 and CDR2 sequences are SGHTA and FQGTGA. The CDR3 loop spans 14 amino acids. As DNA, the CDR3 is TGTGCCAGCAGCTCAACAGGGCGGAATCAGCCCCAGCATTTT. Translating it yields CASSSTGRNQPQHF.

This sequence joins TRBV9 and TRBJ2-3, with D uncertain. The V gene's germline CDR1 is SGDLS and CDR2 YYNGEE. This CDR3 has 11 residues. With 0 bases removed from V and 6 bases from J, the gap between germline ends came to 2 bases. The CDR3 nucleotides read TGTGCCAGCAGCGTAGGTGATACGCAGTATTTT. Its protein product is CASSVGDTQYF.

The chain links TRBV5-8 to TRBJ2-2; the D is unclear. The CDR3 length is 15 residues. The V and J ends lost 4 bases and 0 bases respectively, with 10 bases between them. In germline, CDR1 is SGHTS, CDR2 YDEGEE. CDR3 DNA: TGTGCCAGCAGCCCTGTGACGGCGAACACCGGGGAGCTGTTTTTT. This encodes CASSPVTANTGELFF.

The genes are TRBV5-6 and TRBJ1-2; 7 nucleotides match TRBD1. Trimming at V came to 4 bases and at J to 0 bases, leaving 6 bases not matched to a gene. Germline CDR1 reads SGHDT; CDR2 reads YYEEEE. This CDR3 has 15 amino acids. CDR3 sequence: CASSNRDRPNYGYTF. DNA of the CDR3: TGTGCCAGCAGCAATCGGGACAGACCTAACTATGGCTACACCTTC.

CDR3 nucleotide sequence: TGTGCCAGCTCCTGGGACAGGGGGCTTAACACTGAAGCTTTCTTT. Encoded protein: CASSWDRGLNTEAFF. The gene calls are TRBV6-5 and TRBJ1-1; 12 bases agree with TRBD1. The germline gives CDR1 MNHEY, CDR2 SVGAGI. The CDR3 covers 15 residues. V gave up 8 bases and J gave up 2 bases; unmatched junction bases: 6.

J is TRBJ2-2 and V is TRBV7-3; 12 bases align to TRBD2. From germline, CDR1 is SGHTA and CDR2 FQGTGA. CDR3 size: 18 residues. J gave up 5 bases and V 5 bases, and 12 bases lay outside the gene matches. CDR3 loop: CASSPYLTSGSGTGELFF. Written as DNA, the CDR3 is TGTGCCAGCAGCCCCTACCTGACTAGCGGGAGTGGTACCGGGGAGCTGTTTTTT.

The sample holds a few counts of this clone. V and J are TRBV18 and TRBJ2-2; D remains ambiguous. Germline V gene sequence: CDR1 KGHSH, CDR2 LQKENI. The CDR3 totals 15 residues. Trimming pared 6 bases from V and 5 bases from J, leaving 16 bases between. CDR3 nucleotide sequence: TGTGCCAGCTCGCAAACCGAGACACTTACCGGGGAGCTGTTTTTT. Amino acids: CASSQTETLTGELFF.

This chain connects TRBV25-1 to TRBJ1-1, with D unclear. Trimming removed 3 bases at V and 11 bases at J, with 19 bases between. Per germline, CDR1 MGHDK and CDR2 SYGVNS. The CDR3 is 14 residues long. CDR3 bases: TGTGCCAGCAGTGATACGTTCGGCAGCCCCAATGCTTTCTTT. It yields the protein CASSDTFGSPNAFF.

In DNA form, the CDR3 reads TGTGCCAGCAGCTTAAATTCCATAGATCAGCCCCAGCATTTT. It specifies CASSLNSIDQPQHF. This chain uses TRBV7-6 with TRBJ1-5; D remains unclear. V was clipped by 2 bases and J by 5 bases, with 10 bases between them. The germline gives CDR1 SGHVS, CDR2 FNYEAQ. This CDR3 has 14 amino acids.

The chain employs TRBV7-9 and TRBJ2-2; 8 bases agree with TRBD2. CDR1 SEHNR and CDR2 FQNEAQ come from the germline V gene (reference sequence). The CDR3 is 16 residues long. J gave up 7 bases and V 5 bases, and 12 bases lay outside the gene matches. CDR3 in amino acids: CASSPLRVAGLGELFF. The CDR3 coding sequence is TGTGCCAGCAGCCCCCTTCGGGTAGCGGGGCTCGGGGAGCTGTTTTTT.

The chain combines TRBV19 with TRBJ2-2; a weak D match, TRBD2 (6 bases). Trimming removed 7 bases at V and 5 bases at J, with 17 bases between. The CDR3 spans 15 residues. Per germline, CDR1 LNHDA and CDR2 SQIVND (reference sequence). This CDR3 is CASTYGGSWTGELFF. CDR3 coding DNA: TGTGCCAGTACCTATGGAGGGAGTTGGACCGGGGAGCTGTTTTTT.